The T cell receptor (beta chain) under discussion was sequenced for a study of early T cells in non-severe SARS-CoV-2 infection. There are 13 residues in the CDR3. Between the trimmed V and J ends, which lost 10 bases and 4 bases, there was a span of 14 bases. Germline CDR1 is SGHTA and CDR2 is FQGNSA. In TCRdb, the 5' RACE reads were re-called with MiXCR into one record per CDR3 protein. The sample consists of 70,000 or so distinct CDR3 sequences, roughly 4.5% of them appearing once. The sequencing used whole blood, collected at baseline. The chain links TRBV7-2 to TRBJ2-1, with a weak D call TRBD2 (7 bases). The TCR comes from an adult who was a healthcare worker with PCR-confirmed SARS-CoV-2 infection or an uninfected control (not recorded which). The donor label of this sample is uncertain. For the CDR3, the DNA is TGTGCCACCCGGGGGGCCGGTTACAATGAGCAGTTCTTC. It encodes CATRGAGYNEQFF.